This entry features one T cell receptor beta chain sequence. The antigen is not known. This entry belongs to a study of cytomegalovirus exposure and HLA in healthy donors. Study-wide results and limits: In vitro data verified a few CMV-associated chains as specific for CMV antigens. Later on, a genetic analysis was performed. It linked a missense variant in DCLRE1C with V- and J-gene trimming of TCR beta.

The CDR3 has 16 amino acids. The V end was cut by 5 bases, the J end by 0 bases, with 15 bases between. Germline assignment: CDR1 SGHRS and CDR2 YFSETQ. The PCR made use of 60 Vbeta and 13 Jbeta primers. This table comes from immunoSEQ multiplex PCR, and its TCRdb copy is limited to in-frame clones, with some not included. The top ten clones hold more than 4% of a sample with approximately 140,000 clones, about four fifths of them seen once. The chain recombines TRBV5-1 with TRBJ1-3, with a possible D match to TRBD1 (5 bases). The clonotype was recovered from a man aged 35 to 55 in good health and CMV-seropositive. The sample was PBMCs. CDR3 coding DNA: TGCGCCAGCAGTTTGTCGTCAGGGCCCTCTGGAAACACCATATATTTT. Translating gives CASSLSSGPSGNTIYF. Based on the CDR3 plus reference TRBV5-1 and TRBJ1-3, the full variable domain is KAGVTQTPRYLIKTRGQQVTLSCSPISGHRSVSWYQQTPGQGLQFLFEYFSETQRNKGNFPGRFSGRQFSNSRSEMNVSTLELGDSALYLCASSLSSGPSGNTIYFGEGSWLTVV.